The text below deals with one T cell receptor beta chain. Its target is unknown. This sample is part of a study of beta chain features in type 1 diabetes. Overall study results and limits: For Type 1 diabetes patients, all four CD4+ subsets carried TCRB CDR3s that were moderately but significantly shorter.

The study reverse transcribed the entire isolated RNA, so it sequenced expressed TCRB transcripts. Only in-frame clones appear in the TCRdb table, and some are missing; sequencing was by immunoSEQ multiplex PCR. The data contain 150,000 to 200,000 clones, just over 8% of them seen just once; the ten biggest clones take up approximately 0.54%. Losses at the gene ends were 6 bases for V and 4 bases for J; bases not matched to a gene: 6. The CDR3 length is 14 residues. The V gene's germline CDR1 is GTSNPN and CDR2 SVGIG (reference sequence). This receptor was obtained from a woman aged 18-35 years with type 1 diabetes. Source material: central memory CD4+ T cells from blood. The chain couples TRBV30 to TRBJ2-7; 13 bases agree with TRBD2. The CDR3 is CACRGLAGSYEQYF. CDR3 nucleotide sequence: TGTGCCTGCAGGGGACTAGCGGGATCTTACGAGCAGTACTTC.